This is a list of T cell receptor beta chains from one sample in a study of T-cell memory formation after mild COVID-19. TCRdb analysed the 5' RACE reads with MiXCR anew, one entry per CDR3 protein. The data contain 35,000 to 45,000 distinct CDR3 sequences, less than 7.5% of them singletons. Sequenced input: PBMCs or a T cell subset sorted from them (not recorded which). The receptors derive from a man between 18 and 29 years old who had mild COVID-19 (a few samples of this study predate the infection). Cell type and time point are not known. Each CDR3 is given with its conserved first and last residue. Each record gives: clone size, D gene, V gene, J gene, CDR3 protein, CDR3 DNA. A D gene is named only where the DNA matches it firmly. Not every row has a clone size; where given, it reads once, few, many or a size class.

-,-,TRBV18,TRBJ2-3,CASSPPSQRTDTQYF,TGTGCCAGCTCACCACCGAGCCAGCGCACAGATACGCAGTATTTT
few,TRBD2,TRBV20-1,TRBJ2-7,CSAGRVGYEQYF,TGCAGTGCGGGGAGGGTTGGGTACGAGCAGTACTTC
-,TRBD2,TRBV5-1,TRBJ2-3,CASSLASSGGDTQYF,TGCGCCAGCAGCTTGGCCAGTAGCGGGGGAGATACGCAGTATTTT
few,TRBD1,TRBV9,TRBJ2-5,CASSVTGTVGETQYF,TGTGCCAGCAGCGTTACCGGGACAGTGGGGGAGACCCAGTACTTC
-,TRBD1,TRBV12-3/TRBV12-4,TRBJ1-5,CASQEQGYQPQHF,TGTGCCAGTCAGGAACAGGGGTATCAGCCCCAGCATTTT
many,-,TRBV5-1,TRBJ2-2,CASRGLPFGELFF,TGCGCCAGCAGGGGGTTACCCTTCGGGGAGCTGTTTTTT
few,-,TRBV4-1,TRBJ1-2,CASSQALREGRRYTF,TGCGCCAGCAGCCAGGCTCTCAGGGAGGGGAGGCGATACACCTTC
-,-,TRBV6-2/TRBV6-3,TRBJ2-1,CASSDHSSYNEQFF,TGTGCCAGCAGTGACCATAGCTCCTACAATGAGCAGTTCTTC
many,-,TRBV3-1,TRBJ2-1,CASSQTGASYNEQFF,TGTGCCAGCAGCCAAACGGGGGCCTCCTACAATGAGCAGTTCTTC
few,TRBD1,TRBV12-3/TRBV12-4,TRBJ1-4,CASSTLKGAGNEKLFF,TGTGCCAGCAGTACCCTTAAGGGGGCGGGTAATGAAAAACTGTTTTTT